A single sample is the source of the 5 T cell receptor beta chains below, sequenced in a study of CD8+CD57+ T cells in acquired aplastic anemia. Only patients with CD8+CD57+ cell expansion on flow cytometry were chosen for sequencing. The study profiled TCR beta VDJ and CDR3 using genomic DNA as template. MiXCR, run by TCRdb on the reads, gives a single entry per CDR3 protein. The sample includes about 160,000 distinct CDR3 sequences, around half seen only once; the top ten take 3% to 4%. The specimen was sorted CD4+, CD8+, or CD8+CD57+ T cells (not recorded which) from PBMCs. The receptors were gathered from a human donor with aplastic anemia.

The chain combines TRBV19 with TRBJ2-7; possibly TRBD1 for D (6 bases). V lost 6 bases, J lost 5 bases, and 8 bases lay in between. Germline CDR1 reads LNHDA; CDR2 reads SQIVND (reference sequence). The CDR3 covers 11 residues. CDR3 in amino acids: CASRGANEQYF. As DNA, the CDR3 is TGTGCCAGTAGGGGGGCGAACGAGCAGTACTTC.

This clonotype was counted ten times or more. The rearrangement uses TRBV20-1 and TRBJ2-5, with a possible D match to TRBD2 (6 bases). Germline V gives CDR1 DFQATT, CDR2 SNEGSKA (reference sequence). The CDR3 is 14 residues long. Between the trimmed V and J ends, which lost 3 bases and 5 bases, there was a span of 16 bases. The CDR3 spells CSASTGEAGETQYF. The CDR3 DNA reads TGCAGTGCTAGTACGGGAGAAGCTGGGGAGACCCAGTACTTC.

The chain recombines TRBV27 with TRBJ2-3; 8 bases line up with TRBD1. Germline values: CDR1 MNHEY, CDR2 SMNVEV (reference sequence). This CDR3 is 14 amino acids long. The junction had 5 bases not matched to a gene; V was cut back by 7 bases and J by 2 bases. The CDR3 spells CASKQGGATDTQYF. CDR3 coding DNA: TGTGCCAGCAAACAGGGGGGAGCCACAGATACGCAGTATTTT.

The table lists this clonotype with a few counts. V gene TRBV2 combines with J gene TRBJ1-1, with D unclear. V was pared by 0 bases and J by 4 bases, with 15 bases between. CDR1 is SNHLY, CDR2 FYNNEI, per germline. This CDR3 spans 16 amino acids. CDR3 bases: TGTGCCAGCAGTGAAGCGATCGGGCCCCAGAGCACTGAAGCTTTCTTT. This translates into CASSEAIGPQSTEAFF.

The chain uses TRBV10-3 and TRBJ2-3, with D tentatively TRBD1 or TRBD2 (5 bases each). CDR3 length: 15 residues. CDR1 and CDR2 (germline): ENHRY, SYGVKD. Trimming took off 6 bases at V and 10 bases at J, with 23 bases between the two ends. In nucleotides, the CDR3 is TGTGCCATCAGCCCGCCCGGGACCGCGTACAAAGCGCAGTATTTT. Encoded protein: CAISPPGTAYKAQYF.